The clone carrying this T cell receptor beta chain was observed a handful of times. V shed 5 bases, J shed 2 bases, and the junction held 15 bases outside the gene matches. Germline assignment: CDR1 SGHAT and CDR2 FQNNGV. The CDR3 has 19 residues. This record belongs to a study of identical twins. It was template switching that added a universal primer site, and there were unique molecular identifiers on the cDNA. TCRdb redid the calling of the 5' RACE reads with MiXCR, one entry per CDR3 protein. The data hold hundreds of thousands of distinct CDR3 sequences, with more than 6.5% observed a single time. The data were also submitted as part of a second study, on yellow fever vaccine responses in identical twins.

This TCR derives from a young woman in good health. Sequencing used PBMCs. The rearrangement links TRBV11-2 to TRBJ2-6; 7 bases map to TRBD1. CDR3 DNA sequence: TGTGCCAGCAGCCAAGCTTGGGCAGGGGGTCCCGCTGGGGCCAACGTCCTGACTTTC. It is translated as CASSQAWAGGPAGANVLTF.